This T cell receptor (beta chain) was retrieved from a study of identical twins (dated by TCRdb to 2016 to 2017). In the study overall: To test whether fetal clonotypes persist, this study deep-sequenced TCR alpha and beta repertoires from monozygotic twins, from unrelated adults of various ages, and from cord blood. To rule out contamination, the twin experiments were replicated at different times with different library preparation protocols. The paper as a whole reports these results and caveats: The excess sharing between twins in beta out-of-frame sequences was weaker because fewer shared sequences reduced the signal-to-noise ratio. Abundant cord blood beta clonotypes carried fewer insertions; young adult naive repertoires showed a weaker similar trend, while memory repertoires showed none. Because the same donors could not be followed over many years, the conclusions relied on cross-sectional statistical analysis. Invariant T cells such as MAIT and iNKT could partly confound zero-insertion analyses, although diverse VJ usage argued against such confounding for most clonotypes. Out-of-frame TCR alpha sharing in monozygotic twins was systematically underestimated by recombination models, whereas sharing between unrelated individuals was in agreement with the recombination models. Compared with coincidental sharing between unrelated individuals, out-of-frame TCR alpha sequences shared between twins showed an excess of sequences with low generation probability.

Concerning this clonotype itself: This receptor's antigen is unknown. Base qualities are not recorded, but no much larger clone differs from it by a single base.

As encoded in the germline V gene, CDR1 is MNHEY while CDR2 is SVGEGT. The trim is 5 bases for V and 6 bases for J, with a gap of 11 bases between the germline ends. Including the terminal cysteine and phenylalanine, the CDR3 comprises 13 residues. CDR3 DNA is the only sequence kept; it has 39 bases, read in frame from the first base. Library construction relied on 5' RACE. The sample was run on an Illumina HiSeq 2000. A universal primer binding site was introduced by template switching, and a unique molecular identifier was present in the final cDNA, enabling accurate counting of TCR cDNA molecules. Specific primers in the conserved constant-segment region were used to synthesize first-strand cDNA for the TCR alpha and beta chains. To control for contamination, every cDNA library carried two barcodes: a SMART-Mk sample barcode plus Illumina barcodes. TruSeq adapter sequences, together with Illumina sample barcodes, were added in two successive PCR steps. The Illumina HiSeq platform was used with custom primers to sequence TCR alpha and beta cDNA libraries. The original pipeline was this. MiGEC was used to process raw reads and extract unique molecular identifiers, and MiXCR was used to find CDR3 positions. For each individual, recombination models were inferred using an EM algorithm with the repgenHMM and IGoR tools. Shared clonotype analysis was performed with the tcR package in R, normalizing sharing by the product of cloneset sizes. Out-of-frame nonproductive sequences were analyzed to study raw recombination free of thymic and clonal selection effects. Starting from the raw public reads, TCRdb applied fastp trimming at Q25, assembled clones with MiXCR and retained in-frame beta chains. Rows merge per CDR3 protein into single entries with the most common DNA and genes. TCRdb's processing, not the study's, gives the V and J calls here. The sample includes around 570,000 distinct CDR3 sequences, with approximately 9.6% observed a single time. The ten top clones hold roughly 3% of the sample.

Every donor was a healthy Caucasian. The twin cohort comprised three pairs of female monozygotic twins, all aged about 18 to 29 years. Peripheral blood mononuclear cells were used as the source from which RNA for TCR libraries was isolated. The same sample was also studied in work on yellow fever vaccine responses in identical twins. Per that second paper: According to the authors, the vaccine-induced T cell response in identical twins seemed to be partly convergent and partly specific to each individual. In identical twins, the study followed T cell clones that responded to the vaccine with precision.

Sequences were obtained from PBMCs. This receptor was identified in a woman between 18 and 30 years old in good health. The chain joins TRBV6-2 or TRBV6-3 to TRBJ2-1; too little of a D gene remains to name it. In nucleotides, the sequence is TGTGCCAGCAGTACCTATACCCTCAATGAGCAGTTCTTC. This gives the protein CASSTYTLNEQFF.